This T cell receptor (beta chain) came from a study of shared clonotypes between healthy human individuals. The germline gives CDR1 SGDLS, CDR2 YYNGEE. This CDR3 is built from 16 residues. V lost 3 bases and J lost 5; bases outside the gene matches: 13. This clone was counted a single time. Sequencing used immunoSEQ multiplex PCR; TCRdb keeps in-frame clones, though not all of them. Of nearly 500,000 clones in the sample, approximately 80% were seen once. This sequence was found in a woman aged 40 to 50 in good health. Some clones in this sample may be carry-over from other donors' samples. The V and J genes are TRBV9 and TRBJ2-5, with TRBD2 matching over 7 bases. The specimen sequenced was PBMCs. The CDR3 DNA follows: TGTGCCAGCAGCGGCGGAAGGCAGGGAGGGTTGGAGACCCAGTACTTC. Translated, it gives CASSGGRQGGLETQYF.